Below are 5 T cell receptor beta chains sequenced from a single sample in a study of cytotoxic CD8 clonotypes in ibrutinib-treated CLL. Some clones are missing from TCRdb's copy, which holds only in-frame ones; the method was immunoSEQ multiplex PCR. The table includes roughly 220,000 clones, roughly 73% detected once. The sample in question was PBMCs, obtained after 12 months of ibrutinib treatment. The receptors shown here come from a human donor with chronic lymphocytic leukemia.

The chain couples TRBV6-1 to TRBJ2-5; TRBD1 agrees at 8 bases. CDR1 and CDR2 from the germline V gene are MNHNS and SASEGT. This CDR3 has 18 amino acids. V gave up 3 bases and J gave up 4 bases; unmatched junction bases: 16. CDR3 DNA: TGTGCCAGCAGTGATCTCCTGACGGGACAGGTAATCGGAGAGACCCAGTACTTC. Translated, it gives CASSDLLTGQVIGETQYF.

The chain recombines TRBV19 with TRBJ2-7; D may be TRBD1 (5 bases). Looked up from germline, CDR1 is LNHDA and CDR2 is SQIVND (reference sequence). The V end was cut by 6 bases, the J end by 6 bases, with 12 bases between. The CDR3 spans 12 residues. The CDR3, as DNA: TGTGCCAGTAGAGGGGAACGAAGCGAGCAGTACTTC. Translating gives CASRGERSEQYF.

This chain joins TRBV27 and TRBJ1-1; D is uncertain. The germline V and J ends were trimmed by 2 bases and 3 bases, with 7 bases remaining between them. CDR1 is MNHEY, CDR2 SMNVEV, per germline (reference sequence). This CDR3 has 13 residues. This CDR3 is CASSLLGYTEAFF. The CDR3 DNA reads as TGTGCCAGCAGTTTACTAGGCTACACTGAAGCTTTCTTT.

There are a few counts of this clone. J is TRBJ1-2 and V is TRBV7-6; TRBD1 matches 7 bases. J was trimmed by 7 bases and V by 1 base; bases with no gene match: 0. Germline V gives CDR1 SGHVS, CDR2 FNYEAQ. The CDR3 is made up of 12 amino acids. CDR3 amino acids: CASSLGDSGYTF. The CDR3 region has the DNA TGTGCCAGCAGCTTAGGGGACAGTGGCTACACCTTC.

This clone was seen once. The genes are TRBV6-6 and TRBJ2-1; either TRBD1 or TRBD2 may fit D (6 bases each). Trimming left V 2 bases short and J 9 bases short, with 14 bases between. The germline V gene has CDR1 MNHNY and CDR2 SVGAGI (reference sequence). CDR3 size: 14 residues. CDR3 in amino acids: CASSYNRGPGEQFF. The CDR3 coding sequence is TGTGCCAGCAGTTACAACCGGGGGCCGGGTGAGCAGTTCTTC.